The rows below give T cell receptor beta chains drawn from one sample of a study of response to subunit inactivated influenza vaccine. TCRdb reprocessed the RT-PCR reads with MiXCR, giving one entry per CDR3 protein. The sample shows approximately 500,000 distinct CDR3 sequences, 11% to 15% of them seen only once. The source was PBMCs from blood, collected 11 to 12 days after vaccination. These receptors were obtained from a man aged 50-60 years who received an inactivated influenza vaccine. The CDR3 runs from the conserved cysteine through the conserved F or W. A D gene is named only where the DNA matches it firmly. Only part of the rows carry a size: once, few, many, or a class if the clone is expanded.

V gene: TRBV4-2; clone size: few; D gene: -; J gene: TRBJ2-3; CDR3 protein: CASSQEGPQYF; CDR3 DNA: TGTGCCAGCAGCCAAGAGGGGCCACAGTATTTT
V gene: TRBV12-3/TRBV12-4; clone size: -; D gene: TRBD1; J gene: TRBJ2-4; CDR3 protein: CASSPWGQDAKNIQYF; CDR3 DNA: TGTGCCAGCAGCCCTTGGGGACAGGATGCGAAAAACATTCAGTACTTC
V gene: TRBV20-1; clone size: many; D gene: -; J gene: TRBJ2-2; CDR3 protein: CSAGGMASGELFF; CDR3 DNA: TGCAGTGCTGGGGGGATGGCCTCCGGGGAGCTGTTTTTT
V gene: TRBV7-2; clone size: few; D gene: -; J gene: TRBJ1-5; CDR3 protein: CASSFTIYQPQHF; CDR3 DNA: TGTGCCAGCAGCTTTACAATTTATCAGCCCCAGCATTTT
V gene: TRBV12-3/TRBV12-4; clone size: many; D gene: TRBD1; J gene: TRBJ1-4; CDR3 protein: CASSRRTGGNEKLFF; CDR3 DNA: TGTGCCAGCAGCCGCCGGACAGGAGGAAATGAAAAACTGTTTTTT
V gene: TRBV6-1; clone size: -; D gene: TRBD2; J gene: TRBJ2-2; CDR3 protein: CASSEAHGASGIPGELFF; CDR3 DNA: TGTGCCAGCAGTGAAGCGCATGGGGCTAGCGGGATACCCGGGGAGCTGTTTTTT
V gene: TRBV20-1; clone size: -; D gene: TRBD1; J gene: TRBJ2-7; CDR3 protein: CSVTRDRGREQYF; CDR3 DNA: TGCAGTGTCACCCGGGACAGGGGGCGCGAGCAGTACTTC
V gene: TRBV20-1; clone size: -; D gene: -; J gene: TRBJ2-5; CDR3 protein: CSALDRRGETQYF; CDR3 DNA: TGCAGTGCCCTCGACCGCCGGGGGGAGACCCAGTACTTC
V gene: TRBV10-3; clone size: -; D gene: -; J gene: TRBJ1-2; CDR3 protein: CAITSRGYGYTF; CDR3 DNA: TGTGCCATCACATCGAGGGGATATGGCTACACCTTC
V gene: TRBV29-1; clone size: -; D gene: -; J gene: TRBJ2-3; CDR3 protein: CSVYGTRTDTQYF; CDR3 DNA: TGCAGCGTTTACGGGACCCGCACAGATACGCAGTATTTT
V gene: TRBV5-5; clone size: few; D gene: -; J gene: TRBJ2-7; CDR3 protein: CASSLAVSAHSYEQYF; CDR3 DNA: TGTGCCAGCAGCTTGGCGGTTTCGGCGCACTCCTACGAGCAGTACTTC
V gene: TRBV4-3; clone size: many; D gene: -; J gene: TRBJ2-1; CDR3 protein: CASSQEPGGNEQFF; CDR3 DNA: TGCGCCAGCAGCCAAGAACCCGGGGGCAATGAGCAGTTCTTC
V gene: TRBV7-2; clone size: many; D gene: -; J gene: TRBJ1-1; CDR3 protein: CASSSQISSRAFF; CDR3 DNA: TGTGCCAGCAGCTCTCAGATCTCAAGTCGAGCTTTCTTT
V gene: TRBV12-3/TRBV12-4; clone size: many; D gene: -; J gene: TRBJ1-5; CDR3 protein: CASRKGTQPQHF; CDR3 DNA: TGTGCCAGCAGAAAGGGCACTCAGCCCCAGCATTTT
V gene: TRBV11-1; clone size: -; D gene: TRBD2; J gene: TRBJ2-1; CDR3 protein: CASSGYLAGGPTSYNEQFF; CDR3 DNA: TGTGCCAGCAGCGGGTATCTAGCGGGGGGCCCAACGTCCTACAATGAGCAGTTCTTC
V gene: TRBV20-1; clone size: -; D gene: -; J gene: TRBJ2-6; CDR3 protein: CSARVEGTTGANVLTF; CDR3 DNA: TGCAGTGCTAGAGTCGAGGGTACCACTGGGGCCAACGTCCTGACTTTC
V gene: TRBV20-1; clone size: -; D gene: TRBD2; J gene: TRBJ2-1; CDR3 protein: CSARGLAGSGSPLRQFF; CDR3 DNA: TGCAGTGCAAGGGGACTAGCGGGAAGTGGGTCCCCATTACGACAGTTCTTC
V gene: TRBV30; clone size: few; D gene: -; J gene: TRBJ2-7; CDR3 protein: CAWAYTDYEQYF; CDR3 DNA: TGTGCCTGGGCCTACACAGACTACGAGCAGTACTTC
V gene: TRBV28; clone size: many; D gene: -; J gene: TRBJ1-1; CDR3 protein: CASSFLTGAFF; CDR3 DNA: TGTGCCAGCAGTTTCTTAACTGGAGCTTTCTTT
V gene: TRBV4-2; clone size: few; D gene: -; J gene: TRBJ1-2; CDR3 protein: CASSSIRDPNYGYTF; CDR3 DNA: TGTGCCAGCAGCAGCATTCGCGACCCTAACTATGGCTACACCTTC
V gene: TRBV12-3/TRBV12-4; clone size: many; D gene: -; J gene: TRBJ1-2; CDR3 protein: CASSFGNYGYTF; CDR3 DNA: TGTGCCAGCAGTTTTGGGAACTATGGCTACACCTTC
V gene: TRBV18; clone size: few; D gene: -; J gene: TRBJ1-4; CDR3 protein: CASSPRHLTGEKLFF; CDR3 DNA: TGTGCCAGCTCACCCCGACACCTAACAGGTGAAAAACTGTTTTTT
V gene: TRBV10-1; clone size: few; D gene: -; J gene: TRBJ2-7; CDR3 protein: CASSEKGGPYEQYF; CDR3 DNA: TGCGCCAGCAGTGAAAAAGGGGGTCCCTACGAGCAGTACTTC
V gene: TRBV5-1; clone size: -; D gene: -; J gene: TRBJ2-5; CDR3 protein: CASKEGQETQYF; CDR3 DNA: TGCGCCAGCAAGGAAGGGCAAGAGACCCAGTACTTC
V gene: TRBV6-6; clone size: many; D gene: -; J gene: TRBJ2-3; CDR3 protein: CASSYLATDTQYF; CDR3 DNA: TGTGCCAGCAGTTACCTAGCCACAGATACGCAGTATTTT
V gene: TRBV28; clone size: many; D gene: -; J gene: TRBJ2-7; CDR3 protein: CASSLPDSTYEQYF; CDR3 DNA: TGTGCCAGCAGTTTACCGGACAGTACCTACGAGCAGTACTTC
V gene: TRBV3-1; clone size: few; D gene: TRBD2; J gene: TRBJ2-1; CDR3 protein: CASSPGGLARPSSYNEQFF; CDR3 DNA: TGTGCCAGCAGCCCGGGGGGACTAGCGCGACCTAGCTCCTACAATGAGCAGTTCTTC
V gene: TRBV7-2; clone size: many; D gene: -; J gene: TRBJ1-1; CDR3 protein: CASSLRPSQGGTEAFF; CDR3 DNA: TGTGCCAGCAGCTTACGACCCAGTCAGGGTGGCACTGAAGCTTTCTTT
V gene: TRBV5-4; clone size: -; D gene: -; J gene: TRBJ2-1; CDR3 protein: CASSLDPDVYNEQFF; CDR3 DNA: TGTGCCAGCAGCTTGGATCCGGATGTCTACAATGAGCAGTTCTTC
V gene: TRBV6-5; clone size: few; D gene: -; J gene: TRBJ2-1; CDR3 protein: CASSYTWWNNEQFF; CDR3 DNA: TGTGCCAGCAGTTATACATGGTGGAACAATGAGCAGTTCTTC
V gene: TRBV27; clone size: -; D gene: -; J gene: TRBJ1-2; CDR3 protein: CASSLSEGGSYGYTF; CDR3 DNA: TGTGCCAGCAGTTTATCGGAGGGGGGGAGTTATGGCTACACCTTC
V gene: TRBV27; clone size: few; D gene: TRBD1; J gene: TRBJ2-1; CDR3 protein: CASRDDSGGRDEQFF; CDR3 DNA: TGTGCCAGCAGGGATGACTCAGGGGGCCGGGATGAGCAGTTCTTC
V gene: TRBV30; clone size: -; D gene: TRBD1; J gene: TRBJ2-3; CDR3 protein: CAWRGAGGFTDTQYF; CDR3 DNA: TGTGCCTGGAGGGGCGCAGGGGGATTCACAGATACGCAGTATTTT
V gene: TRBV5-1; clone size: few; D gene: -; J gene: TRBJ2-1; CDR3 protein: CASSPVRDGINEQFF; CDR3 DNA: TGCGCCAGCAGCCCGGTCCGGGACGGGATCAATGAGCAGTTCTTC